These T cell receptor beta chains were read from a single sample in a study of CD8+CD57+ T cells in acquired aplastic anemia. TCRdb fed the reads into MiXCR, producing one record per CDR3 protein. The repertoire has about 180,000 distinct CDR3 sequences, nearly 50% of them found once; the top ten carry roughly 13%. Material for sequencing was sorted CD4+, CD8+, or CD8+CD57+ T cells (not recorded which) from PBMCs. The receptors originated from a human donor with aplastic anemia. Both conserved end residues are part of each CDR3. The size of a clone is reported for some rows only, either as once, few or many, or as a class for expanded clones.

size | V | length | CDR3
. | TRBV19 | 15 | CASSSGGGRADTQYF
many | TRBV19 | 14 | CASSGQANTGELFF
many | TRBV5-1 | 14 | CASKTGTTLETQYF
. | TRBV7-9 | 14 | CASSLGTPNQPQHF
few | TRBV10-3 | 13 | CAITRTANTEAFF
many | TRBV7-3 | 15 | CASSLTGSANSPLHF
. | TRBV25-1 | 16 | CASSPHQTVMNTEAFF
once | TRBV12-3/TRBV12-4 | 12 | CASRGRWETQYF
once | TRBV29-1 | 15 | CSVPRGQGANYGYTF
. | TRBV29-1 | 15 | CSVVPAAGLDTEAFF
. | TRBV2 | 13 | CASGGGTSYEQYF
. | TRBV24-1 | 15 | CATSDRRGGRYEQYF
many | TRBV20-1 | 14 | CSARGQGKTGELFF
few | TRBV5-6 | 13 | CASSSGSNTEAFF
. | TRBV27 | 14 | CASSSRGTRDERFF
. | TRBV5-1 | 11 | CASHGETEAFF